This TCR beta chain was documented in a study of neurological immune-mediated disorders. Study observations and caveats: Grouping of repertoires by phylogeny put those of 18 of 34 multiple sclerosis patients into a single related-CDR3 cluster, a possible signature.

Stored at -80 C, 2 million PBMCs were the source of the unsorted libraries. The cDNA was generated by 5'RACE with 10-nucleotide random UMIs. Whenever a sequencing run was performed, it yielded over 190 million TCR-beta sequences from 15-18 subjects. TCRdb processed the 5' RACE reads anew with MiXCR; each CDR3 protein has one entry. The sample records tens of thousands of distinct CDR3 sequences, 3.7% being singletons. This clonotype was observed at least ten times. Its target is not known. This TCR was recovered from a woman aged 50 to 60 with multiple sclerosis. The sample consisted of PBMCs.

The CDR3 sequence: CAITPGTGAYEQYF. The CDR3 nucleotides read TGTGCCATCACGCCCGGGACAGGGGCCTACGAGCAGTACTTC. The V and J genes are TRBV10-3 and TRBJ2-7; TRBD1 agrees at 10 bases. Germline V gives CDR1 ENHRY, CDR2 SYGVKD. This CDR3 spans 14 amino acids. The V segment lost 7 bases and the J segment 2 bases; nucleotides outside the gene matches: 5.